A selection of T cell receptor beta chains follows, all from one sample in a study of blood T cell repertoires in COVID-19. TCRdb's table, derived via immunoSEQ multiplex PCR, lists solely in-frame clones and lacks some. The sample carries about 270,000 clones, approximately 81% recorded once. Sequencing input: peripheral blood. The origin of the receptors is a woman aged 18-29 years with acute or convalescent COVID-19. Each CDR3 is given with its conserved first and last residue. Clone size, where shown, is once, few, many, or a class for clones that have expanded.

v_gene	abundance	len	CDR3aa
TRBV5-8	.	15	CAGKGRGDRLYEQYF
TRBV4-3	.	15	CASSQGGSPPNIQYF
TRBV28	.	16	CASSPGRGGRVQPQHF
TRBV29-1	.	13	CSDRLGGYNEQFF
TRBV19	.	14	CASTLQGRNTEAFF
TRBV19	.	14	CASSARGGYNEQFF
TRBV7-9	.	12	CASSSTGGFKYF
TRBV19	many	12	CASSTGSSPLHF
TRBV28	.	15	CASSSPGGASYEQYF
TRBV6-6	few	14	CASSYSGADYGYTF
TRBV5-4	few	17	CASSFSATGGAENEQFF
TRBV7-9	.	13	CASTPRGSETQYF
TRBV4-1	.	17	CASSRDRVTATNEKLFF
TRBV6-6	.	14	CASSRSGRGDTQYF
TRBV30	.	14	CAWSGGAWNQPQHF
TRBV6-2/TRBV6-3	.	15	CASSYSRTQGHGYTF
TRBV4-1	.	17	CASSQDRLLAGGPEQYF
TRBV7-3	.	16	CASSLKLAGEAGELFF
TRBV2	.	13	CASSGTSTYEQYF
TRBV7-6	.	17	CASSLTLGLAPTYEQYF
TRBV6-2/TRBV6-3	.	15	CASSYTGQGRSPLHF
TRBV7-9	few	14	CASSLSAVNTEAFF
TRBV18	.	15	CASSLSTSPLHEQYF
TRBV4-1	few	14	CASSTARWGGEQYF
TRBV25-1	.	15	CASSSRVGVDNEQFF
TRBV11-3	few	21	CASSLDQPGLAGGIWDNEQFF
TRBV6-6	.	13	CASSSHMDTEAFF
TRBV6-6	.	19	CASSPNGGPSSSYNSPLHF
TRBV12-3/TRBV12-4	.	11	CASSFGETQYF
TRBV11-2	once	15	CASSAHRGRNQPQHF
TRBV13	.	16	CASSLVQGLASDTQYF
TRBV15	.	14	CATSRGAGDDEQYF
TRBV7-2	.	16	CASSQLATLAKNIQYF
TRBV6-2/TRBV6-3	.	16	CASSYSTGTGSDEQFF
TRBV5-1	.	12	CASSPDRGEQYF
TRBV3-1/TRBV3-2	.	17	CASSQDLAGAGANVLTF
TRBV15	.	15	CATSSFSATYNEQFF
TRBV15	.	14	CATSRDSTNTEAFF
TRBV18	once	13	CASYGQINEKLFF
TRBV4-1	.	19	CASSPGGTGALVAKNIQYF
TRBV11-2	few	15	CASSFDRSSYNEQFF
TRBV7-9	.	15	CASSRAGASYNEQFF
TRBV7-9	.	14	CAGSRAGGQETQYF
TRBV7-2	.	15	CASSLVRGTRETQYF
TRBV2	.	13	CASTVLTGNTIYF
TRBV2	.	18	CASSERGSVGRRRVAGTF
TRBV19	.	13	CASKGTSKHEQYF